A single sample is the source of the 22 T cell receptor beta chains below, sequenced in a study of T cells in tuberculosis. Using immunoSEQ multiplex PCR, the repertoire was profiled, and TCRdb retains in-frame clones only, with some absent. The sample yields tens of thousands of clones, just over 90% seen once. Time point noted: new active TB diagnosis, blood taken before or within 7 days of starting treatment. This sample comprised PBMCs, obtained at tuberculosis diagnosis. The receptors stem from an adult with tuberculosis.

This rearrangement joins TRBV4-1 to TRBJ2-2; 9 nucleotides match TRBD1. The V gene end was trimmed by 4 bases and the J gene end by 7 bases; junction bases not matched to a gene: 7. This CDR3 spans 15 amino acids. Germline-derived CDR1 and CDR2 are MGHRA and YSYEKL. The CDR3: CASSLRQGGNGELFF. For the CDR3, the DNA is TGCGCCAGCAGCCTCCGACAGGGGGGGAACGGGGAGCTGTTTTTT.

The CDR3: CASSSQLKNQPQHF. The CDR3 DNA reads as TGTGCCAGCAGTTCGCAACTAAAAAATCAGCCCCAGCATTTT. The chain has TRBV27 and TRBJ1-5; no clear D gene. This CDR3 is built from 14 residues. Per the germline V gene, CDR1 is MNHEY and CDR2 is SMNVEV (reference sequence). The V gene lost 4 bases and the J gene lost 4 bases, with 11 bases spanning the gap.

CDR3 region: CASSFDSPGANVLTF. The DNA for the CDR3 is TGTGCCAGCAGCTTTGACAGCCCTGGGGCCAACGTCCTGACTTTC. The genes are TRBV5-8 and TRBJ2-6; tentative D call: TRBD1 (5 bases). Germline CDR1 SGHTS, CDR2 YDEGEE. The CDR3 covers 15 residues. Trimming removed 2 bases at V and 2 bases at J, with 8 bases between.

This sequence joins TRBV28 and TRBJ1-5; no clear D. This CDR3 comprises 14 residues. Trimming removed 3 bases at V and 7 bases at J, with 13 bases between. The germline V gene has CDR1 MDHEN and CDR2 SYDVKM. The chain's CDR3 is CASSFMEREQPQHF. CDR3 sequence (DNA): TGTGCCAGCAGTTTTATGGAGCGAGAACAGCCCCAGCATTTT.

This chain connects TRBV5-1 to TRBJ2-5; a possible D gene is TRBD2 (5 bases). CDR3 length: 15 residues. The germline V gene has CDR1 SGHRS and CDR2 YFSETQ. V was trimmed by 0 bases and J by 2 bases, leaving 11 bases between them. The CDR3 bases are TGCGCCAGCAGCTTGGCGTCGGGGTGGCAAGAGACCCAGTACTTC. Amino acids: CASSLASGWQETQYF.

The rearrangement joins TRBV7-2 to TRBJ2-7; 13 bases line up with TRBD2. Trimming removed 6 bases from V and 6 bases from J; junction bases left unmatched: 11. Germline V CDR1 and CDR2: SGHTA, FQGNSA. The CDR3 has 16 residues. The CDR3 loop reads CASSLRLAGGGVEQYF. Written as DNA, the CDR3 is TGTGCCAGCAGTCTTAGACTAGCGGGGGGTGGGGTCGAGCAGTACTTC.

In nucleotides, the CDR3 is TGTGCCAGCAGCCCGGGAAGAATAGCGGGAGGCTCTATCTCTGGGGCCAACGTCCTGACTTTC. Translation gives CASSPGRIAGGSISGANVLTF. The chain carries TRBV4-2 and TRBJ2-6, with TRBD2 matching over 10 bases. Germline V CDR1 and CDR2: LGHNA, YNFKEQ. The V segment lost 4 bases and the J segment 0 bases; nucleotides outside the gene matches: 15. This CDR3 contains 21 residues.

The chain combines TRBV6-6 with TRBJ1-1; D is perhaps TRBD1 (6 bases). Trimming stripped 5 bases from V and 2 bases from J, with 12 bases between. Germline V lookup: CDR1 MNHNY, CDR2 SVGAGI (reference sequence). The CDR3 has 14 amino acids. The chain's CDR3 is CASSGQGINTEAFF. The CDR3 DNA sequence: TGTGCCAGCAGTGGCCAGGGGATAAACACTGAAGCTTTCTTT.

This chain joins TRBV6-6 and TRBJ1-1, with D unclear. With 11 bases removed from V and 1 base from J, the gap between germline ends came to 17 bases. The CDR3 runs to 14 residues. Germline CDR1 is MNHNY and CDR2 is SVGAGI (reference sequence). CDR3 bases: TGTGCCGGCGCCTCTCGGGAATCGAACACTGAAGCTTTCTTT. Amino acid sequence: CAGASRESNTEAFF.

The CDR3 DNA sequence: TGTGCCAGCAGCCAAGAGGTATTTGGCAGCCGGGACAGGGAGTATGGCTACACCTTC. It yields the protein CASSQEVFGSRDREYGYTF. The chain carries TRBV4-2 and TRBJ1-2; 9 bases are a match to TRBD1. With 0 bases clipped from V and 5 bases from J, the junction kept 16 bases outside the gene matches. CDR3 length: 19 residues. Germline CDR1 reads LGHNA; CDR2 reads YNFKEQ.

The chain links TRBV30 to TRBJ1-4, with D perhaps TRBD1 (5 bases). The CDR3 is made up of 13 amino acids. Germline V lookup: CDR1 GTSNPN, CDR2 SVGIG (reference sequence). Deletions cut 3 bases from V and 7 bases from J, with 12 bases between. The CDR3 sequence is CAWSQGLGEKLFF. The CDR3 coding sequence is TGTGCCTGGAGCCAGGGATTGGGTGAAAAACTGTTTTTT.

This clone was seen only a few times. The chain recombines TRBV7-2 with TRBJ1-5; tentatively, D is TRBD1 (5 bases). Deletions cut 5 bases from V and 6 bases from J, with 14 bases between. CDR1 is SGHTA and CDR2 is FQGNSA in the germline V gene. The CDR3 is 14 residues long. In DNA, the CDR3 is TGTGCCAGCAGCCCACGCAGCGGGGGTCAGCCCCAGCATTTT. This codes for CASSPRSGGQPQHF.

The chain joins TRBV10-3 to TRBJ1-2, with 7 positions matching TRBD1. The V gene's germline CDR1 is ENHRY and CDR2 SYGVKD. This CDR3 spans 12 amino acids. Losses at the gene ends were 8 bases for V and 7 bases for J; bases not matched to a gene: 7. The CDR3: CAISPGGPGYTF. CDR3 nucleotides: TGTGCCATCTCCCCAGGGGGTCCTGGCTACACCTTC.

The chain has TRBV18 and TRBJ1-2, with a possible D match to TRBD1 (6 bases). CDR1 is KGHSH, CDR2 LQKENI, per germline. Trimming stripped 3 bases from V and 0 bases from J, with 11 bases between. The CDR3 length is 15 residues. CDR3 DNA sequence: TGTGCCAGCTCACCTCTGACAGGAGCTAACTATGGCTACACCTTC. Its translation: CASSPLTGANYGYTF.

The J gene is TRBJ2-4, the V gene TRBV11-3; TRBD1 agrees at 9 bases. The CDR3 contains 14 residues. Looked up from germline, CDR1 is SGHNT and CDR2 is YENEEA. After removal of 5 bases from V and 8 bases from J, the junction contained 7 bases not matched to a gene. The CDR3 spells CASSATGGSDIQYF. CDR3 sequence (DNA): TGTGCCAGCAGCGCAACAGGGGGCAGTGACATTCAGTACTTC.

The CDR3 reads CASSLEGRARSPLHF. Here the CDR3 DNA reads TGTGCCAGCAGCTTAGAGGGGAGGGCGAGGTCACCCCTCCACTTT. The chain combines TRBV7-2 with TRBJ1-6; D might be TRBD1 (5 bases). Per the germline V gene, CDR1 is SGHTA and CDR2 is FQGNSA. The CDR3 contains 15 residues. Trimming cost V 1 base and J 10 bases, with 14 bases left between them.

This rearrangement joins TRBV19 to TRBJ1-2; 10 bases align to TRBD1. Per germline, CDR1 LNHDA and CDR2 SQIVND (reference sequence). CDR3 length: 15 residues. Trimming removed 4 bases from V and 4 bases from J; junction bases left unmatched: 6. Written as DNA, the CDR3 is TGTGCCAGTAGTAAGGGGACAGGGGACATCTATGGCTACACCTTC. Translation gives CASSKGTGDIYGYTF.

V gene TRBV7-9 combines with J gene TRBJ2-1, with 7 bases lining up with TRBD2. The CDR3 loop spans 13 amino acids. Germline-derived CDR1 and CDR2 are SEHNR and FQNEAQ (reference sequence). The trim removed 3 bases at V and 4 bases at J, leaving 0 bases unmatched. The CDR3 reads CASSFSGYNEQFF. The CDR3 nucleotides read TGTGCCAGCAGCTTTAGCGGGTACAATGAGCAGTTCTTC.

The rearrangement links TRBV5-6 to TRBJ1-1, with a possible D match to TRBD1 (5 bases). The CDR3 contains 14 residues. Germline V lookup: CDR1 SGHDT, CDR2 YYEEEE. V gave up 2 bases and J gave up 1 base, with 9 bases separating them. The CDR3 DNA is TGTGCCAGCAGCTTCAGGGCCCCGAACACTGAAGCTTTCTTT. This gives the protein CASSFRAPNTEAFF.

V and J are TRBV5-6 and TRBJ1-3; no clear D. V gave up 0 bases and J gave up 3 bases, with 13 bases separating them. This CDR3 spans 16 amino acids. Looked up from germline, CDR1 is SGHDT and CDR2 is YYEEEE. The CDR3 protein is CASSLEPGISGNTIYF. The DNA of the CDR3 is TGTGCCAGCAGCTTGGAGCCCGGGATCAGTGGAAACACCATATATTTT. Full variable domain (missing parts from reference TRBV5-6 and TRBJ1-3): DAGVTQSPTHLIKTRGQQVTLRCSPKSGHDTVSWYQQALGQGPQFIFQYYEEEERQRGNFPDRFSGHQFPNYSSELNVNALLLGDSALYLCASSLEPGISGNTIYFGEGSWLTVV.

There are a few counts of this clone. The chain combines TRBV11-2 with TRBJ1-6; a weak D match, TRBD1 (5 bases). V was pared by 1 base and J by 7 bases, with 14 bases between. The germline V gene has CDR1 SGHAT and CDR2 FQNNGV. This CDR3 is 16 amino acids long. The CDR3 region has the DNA TGTGCCAGCAGCTTAGTCAACGGTGGGGGGAATTCACCCCTCCACTTT. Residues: CASSLVNGGGNSPLHF.

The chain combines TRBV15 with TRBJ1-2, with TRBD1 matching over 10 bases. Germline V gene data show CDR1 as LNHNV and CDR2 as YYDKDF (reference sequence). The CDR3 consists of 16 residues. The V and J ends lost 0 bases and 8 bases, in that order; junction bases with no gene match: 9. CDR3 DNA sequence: TGTGCCACCAGCAGAGATCAGACAGGGGGCTCCTTCGGCTACACCTTC. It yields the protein CATSRDQTGGSFGYTF.